Presented here are 5 T cell receptor beta chains from one specimen sequenced in a study of OX40 agonist ivuxolimab in advanced cancers. Some clones are missing from TCRdb's copy, which holds only in-frame ones; the method was immunoSEQ multiplex PCR. The sample shows roughly 61,000 clones, about 85% of them seen only once. The specimen was CD4+ or CD8+ T cells sorted from blood, collected in a trial of the OX40 agonist ivuxolimab. All receptors come from an adult with an advanced solid tumor such as melanoma, head and neck, liver or kidney cancer.

CDR3 nucleotide sequence: TGTGCCAGCAGCCCGCAGGGGGCTGGCAATCAGCCCCAGCATTTT. Amino acid sequence: CASSPQGAGNQPQHF. The chain uses TRBV7-9 and TRBJ1-5, with 8 nucleotides matching TRBD1. Germline CDR1 is SEHNR and CDR2 is FQNEAQ (reference sequence). This CDR3 region has 15 residues. With V trimmed by 5 bases and J by 2 bases, 5 bases remained unmatched.

V is TRBV5-4 and J is TRBJ2-5, with 9 bases matching TRBD1. The CDR3 is made up of 16 amino acids. The germline V gene encodes CDR1 SGHNT and CDR2 YYREEE (reference sequence). Trimming removed 1 base from V and 4 bases from J; junction bases left unmatched: 8. The CDR3 loop is CASSLSGQGLRETQYF. As DNA, the CDR3 is TGTGCCAGCAGCTTGAGTGGACAGGGGCTGAGAGAGACCCAGTACTTC.

The chain joins TRBV2 to TRBJ2-7, with TRBD2 matching over 11 bases. Germline loops: CDR1 SNHLY, CDR2 FYNNEI. The CDR3 extends over 17 amino acids. The ends lost 4 bases at V and 0 bases at J; junction bases unmatched: 8. The CDR3, as DNA: TGTGCCAGCAGTGTTAGGACTAGCGGGCCCAGCTCCTACGAGCAGTACTTC. Its protein product is CASSVRTSGPSSYEQYF.

This chain links TRBV30 with TRBJ2-2; 11 bases line up with TRBD1. This CDR3 contains 15 residues. V lost 4 bases, J lost 7 bases, and 8 bases stayed unmatched. Germline CDR1 GTSNPN, CDR2 SVGIG (reference sequence). The chain's CDR3 is CAWIPAGQGGGELFF. In DNA form, the CDR3 reads TGTGCCTGGATTCCCGCGGGACAGGGGGGCGGGGAGCTGTTTTTT.

The chain combines TRBV5-1 with TRBJ2-3; TRBD2 aligns across 8 bases. Germline loops: CDR1 SGHRS, CDR2 YFSETQ. With 0 bases clipped from V and 7 bases from J, the junction kept 7 bases outside the gene matches. The CDR3 is made up of 15 amino acids. The CDR3 DNA is TGCGCCAGCAGCTTGGAGGCGGGGGGCCAGCATACGCAGTATTTT. Translation gives CASSLEAGGQHTQYF.